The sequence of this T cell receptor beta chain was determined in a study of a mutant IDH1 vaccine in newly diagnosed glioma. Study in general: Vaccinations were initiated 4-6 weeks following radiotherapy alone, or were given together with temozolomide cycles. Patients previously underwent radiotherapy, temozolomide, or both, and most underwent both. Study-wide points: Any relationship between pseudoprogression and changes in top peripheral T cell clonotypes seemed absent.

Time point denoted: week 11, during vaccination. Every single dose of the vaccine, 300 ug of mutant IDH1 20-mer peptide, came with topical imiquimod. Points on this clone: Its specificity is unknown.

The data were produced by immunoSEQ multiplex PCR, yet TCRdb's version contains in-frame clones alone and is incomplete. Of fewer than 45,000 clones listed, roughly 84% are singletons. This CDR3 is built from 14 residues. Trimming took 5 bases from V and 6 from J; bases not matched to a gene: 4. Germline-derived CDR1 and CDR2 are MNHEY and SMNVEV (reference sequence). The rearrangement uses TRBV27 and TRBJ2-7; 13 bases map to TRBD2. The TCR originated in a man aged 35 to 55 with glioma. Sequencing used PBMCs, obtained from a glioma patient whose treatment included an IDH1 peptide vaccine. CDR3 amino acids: CASSHGLAGVEQYF. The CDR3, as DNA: TGTGCCAGCAGTCACGGACTAGCGGGAGTCGAGCAGTACTTC.